These T cell receptor beta chains were read from a single sample in a study of shared clonotypes between healthy human individuals. The protocol was immunoSEQ multiplex PCR, while the TCRdb copy is restricted to in-frame clones and leaves out a portion. The sample lists 2 million to 2.5 million clones, nearly 97% occurring once. The specimen sequenced was naive CD4+ T cells sorted from blood. These receptors were taken from a man aged 18 to 29 in good health. Each CDR3 is given with its conserved first and last residue. The order of the fields is V gene, clone size, D gene, J gene, CDR3 protein, CDR3 DNA. D genes are given only for firm matches. Clone size appears in some rows only: once, few, many, or a class for an expanded clone.

V: TRBV6-5
size: .
D: TRBD1
J: TRBJ2-7
CDR3: CASSKGTGGYYEQYF
DNA: TGTGCCAGCAGTAAGGGGACAGGGGGTTACTACGAGCAGTACTTC

V: TRBV5-6
size: once
D: TRBD2
J: TRBJ2-1
CDR3: CASSSRLAGGRNEQFF
DNA: TGTGCCAGCAGCTCCCGACTAGCGGGGGGTCGAAATGAGCAGTTCTTC

V: TRBV5-1
size: .
D: .
J: TRBJ2-2
CDR3: CASSLARTYTGELFF
DNA: TGCGCCAGCAGCTTGGCTCGGACTTATACCGGGGAGCTGTTTTTT

V: TRBV6-1
size: once
D: .
J: TRBJ2-7
CDR3: CASSEMASDAHEQYF
DNA: TGTGCCAGCAGTGAAATGGCTAGCGATGCCCACGAGCAGTACTTC

V: TRBV28
size: .
D: .
J: TRBJ1-3
CDR3: CASSFGPSSGNTIYF
DNA: TGTGCCAGCAGTTTCGGTCCTAGCTCTGGAAACACCATATATTTT

V: TRBV6-8
size: .
D: .
J: TRBJ2-2
CDR3: CASSYDRGHPKIPGELFF
DNA: TGTGCCAGCAGTTACGATCGCGGACACCCCAAGATACCCGGGGAGCTGTTTTTT

V: TRBV9
size: .
D: .
J: TRBJ1-4
CDR3: CASSFGGTNEKLFF
DNA: TGTGCCAGCAGTTTCGGGGGGACTAATGAAAAACTGTTTTTT

V: TRBV2
size: few
D: TRBD1
J: TRBJ1-6
CDR3: CASSPTGIGSPLHF
DNA: TGTGCCAGCAGTCCGACAGGGATCGGCTCACCCCTCCACTTT

V: TRBV5-1
size: .
D: TRBD2
J: TRBJ2-2
CDR3: CASSLRLAGANTGELFF
DNA: TGCGCCAGCAGCCTACGACTAGCGGGAGCGAACACCGGGGAGCTGTTTTTT

V: TRBV11-3
size: once
D: TRBD2
J: TRBJ2-3
CDR3: CASSPRGSGGSTDTQYF
DNA: TGTGCCAGCAGCCCCCGGGGGAGCGGGGGTAGCACAGATACGCAGTATTTT

V: TRBV7-2
size: .
D: TRBD1
J: TRBJ1-5
CDR3: CASSADRGHWQPQHF
DNA: TGTGCCAGCAGCGCGGACAGGGGGCATTGGCAGCCCCAGCATTTT

V: TRBV10-1
size: .
D: .
J: TRBJ1-2
CDR3: CASSEQAYGYTF
DNA: TGCGCCAGCAGTGAACAGGCATATGGCTACACCTTC

V: TRBV6-5
size: .
D: .
J: TRBJ1-5
CDR3: CASRMVSINQPQHF
DNA: TGTGCCAGCAGAATGGTATCCATCAATCAGCCCCAGCATTTT

V: TRBV19
size: .
D: .
J: TRBJ1-4
CDR3: CASSPSQNEKLFF
DNA: TGTGCCAGTAGTCCAAGCCAAAATGAAAAACTGTTTTTT

V: TRBV6-6
size: .
D: .
J: TRBJ1-1
CDR3: CASSYSKLKTEAFF
DNA: TGTGCCAGCAGTTACTCGAAATTAAAAACTGAAGCTTTCTTT

V: TRBV6-5
size: .
D: .
J: TRBJ1-6
CDR3: CASTYLGGDNSPLHF
DNA: TGTGCCAGCACCTACTTGGGAGGGGATAATTCACCCCTCCACTTT

V: TRBV7-8
size: .
D: TRBD1
J: TRBJ2-3
CDR3: CASSQDRVGTDTQYF
DNA: TGTGCCAGCAGCCAGGACAGGGTGGGCACAGATACGCAGTATTTT

V: TRBV6-1
size: .
D: .
J: TRBJ1-3
CDR3: CASSPEILGNTIYF
DNA: TGTGCCAGCAGTCCTGAAATTCTGGGAAACACCATATATTTT

V: TRBV19
size: .
D: TRBD1
J: TRBJ1-2
CDR3: CASTGVGQFNYGYTF
DNA: TGTGCCAGTACTGGAGTGGGACAGTTTAACTATGGCTACACCTTC

V: TRBV28
size: .
D: TRBD2
J: TRBJ2-2
CDR3: CASSFGTSGVSGELFF
DNA: TGTGCCAGCAGTTTTGGGACTAGCGGGGTTAGCGGGGAGCTGTTTTTT

V: TRBV6-1
size: .
D: TRBD1
J: TRBJ2-1
CDR3: CASSDRGIGEQFF
DNA: TGTGCCAGCAGTGACAGGGGGATAGGTGAGCAGTTCTTC

V: TRBV6-1
size: .
D: .
J: TRBJ1-6
CDR3: CASHSRGSYNSPLHF
DNA: TGTGCCAGTCATAGCCGGGGCTCCTATAATTCACCCCTCCACTTT

V: TRBV2
size: .
D: TRBD2
J: TRBJ2-7
CDR3: CASIELAGGAYEQYF
DNA: TGTGCCAGCATTGAACTAGCGGGAGGGGCCTACGAGCAGTACTTC

V: TRBV30
size: .
D: .
J: TRBJ1-5
CDR3: CAWSAVRGGYSNQPQHF
DNA: TGTGCCTGGAGTGCGGTAAGGGGTGGGTATAGCAATCAGCCCCAGCATTTT

V: TRBV7-2
size: few
D: .
J: TRBJ2-3
CDR3: CASSLLADTQYF
DNA: TGTGCCAGCAGCTTACTGGCAGATACGCAGTATTTT

V: TRBV5-6
size: .
D: .
J: TRBJ2-6
CDR3: CASSSIGANVLTF
DNA: TGTGCCAGCAGCTCAATAGGGGCCAACGTCCTGACTTTC

V: TRBV19
size: .
D: TRBD2
J: TRBJ2-7
CDR3: CASSRLAGTYEQYF
DNA: TGTGCCAGTAGCCGTCTAGCGGGCACATACGAGCAGTACTTC

V: TRBV6-6
size: .
D: .
J: TRBJ1-3
CDR3: CASRPSGISGNTIYF
DNA: TGTGCCAGCAGACCCAGCGGTATCTCTGGAAACACCATATATTTT

V: TRBV27
size: .
D: .
J: TRBJ2-5
CDR3: CASTPYRGETQYF
DNA: TGTGCCAGCACCCCCTACCGGGGCGAGACCCAGTACTTC

V: TRBV5-1
size: .
D: TRBD1
J: TRBJ2-7
CDR3: CASSLTGASYEQYF
DNA: TGCGCCAGCAGTCTCACAGGGGCCTCCTACGAGCAGTACTTC

V: TRBV28
size: .
D: .
J: TRBJ1-5
CDR3: CASSLFETDPQHF
DNA: TGTGCCAGCAGTTTATTTGAGACAGACCCCCAGCATTTT

V: TRBV7-6
size: .
D: TRBD2
J: TRBJ2-1
CDR3: CASSFSGRDSYNEQFF
DNA: TGTGCCAGCAGCTTCAGCGGGAGGGACTCCTACAATGAGCAGTTCTTC

V: TRBV5-1
size: .
D: TRBD1
J: TRBJ1-3
CDR3: CASSPGGVAGNTIYF
DNA: TGCGCCAGCAGCCCAGGGGGGGTCGCTGGAAACACCATATATTTT

V: TRBV2
size: .
D: TRBD2
J: TRBJ2-1
CDR3: CASSELAGGLGEQFF
DNA: TGTGCCAGCAGTGAATTAGCGGGAGGGCTGGGTGAGCAGTTCTTC

V: TRBV28
size: .
D: TRBD1
J: TRBJ1-5
CDR3: CASKSRGISYQPQHF
DNA: TGTGCCAGCAAGAGCAGGGGGATAAGCTATCAGCCCCAGCATTTT

V: TRBV29-1
size: .
D: .
J: TRBJ1-6
CDR3: CSVSSGAWDSPLHF
DNA: TGCAGCGTTTCATCCGGGGCTTGGGATTCACCCCTCCACTTT

V: TRBV6-1
size: .
D: .
J: TRBJ2-3
CDR3: CASTPPAGGTDTQYF
DNA: TGTGCCAGCACCCCTCCCGCCGGGGGAACAGATACGCAGTATTTT